This T cell receptor beta chain was captured by sequencing in a study of identical twins. TCRdb reanalysed the 5' RACE reads using MiXCR and keeps one entry per CDR3 protein. The data show 450,000 to 600,000 distinct CDR3 sequences, 20% to 25% seen once. These data were also filed under a second study, of yellow fever vaccine responses in identical twins.

Sequenced material: CD4+ T cells sorted from blood. The TCR originated in a woman between 18 and 30 years old in good health.

The CDR3 region has the DNA TGTGCCAGCAGCCCCCAGACACCTTCCTACGAGCAGTACTTC. It is translated as CASSPQTPSYEQYF. This chain joins TRBV7-9 and TRBJ2-7, with D hard to call. Germline V lookup: CDR1 SEHNR, CDR2 FQNEAQ (reference sequence). This CDR3 spans 14 amino acids. V lost 5 bases, J lost 1 base, and 12 bases lay in between.